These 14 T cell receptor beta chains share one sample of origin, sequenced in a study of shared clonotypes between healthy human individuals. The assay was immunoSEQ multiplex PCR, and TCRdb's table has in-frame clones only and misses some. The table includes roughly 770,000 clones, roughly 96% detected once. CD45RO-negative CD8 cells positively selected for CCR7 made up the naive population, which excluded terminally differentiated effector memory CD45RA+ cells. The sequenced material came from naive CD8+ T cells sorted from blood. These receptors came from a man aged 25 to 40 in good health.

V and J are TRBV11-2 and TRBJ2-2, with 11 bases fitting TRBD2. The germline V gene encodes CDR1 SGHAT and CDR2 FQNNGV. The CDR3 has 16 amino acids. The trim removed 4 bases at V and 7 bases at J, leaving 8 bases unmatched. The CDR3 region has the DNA TGTGCCAGCAGCTCATTCCTAGCGGGAGGAGTCGGGGAGCTGTTTTTT. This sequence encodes CASSSFLAGGVGELFF.

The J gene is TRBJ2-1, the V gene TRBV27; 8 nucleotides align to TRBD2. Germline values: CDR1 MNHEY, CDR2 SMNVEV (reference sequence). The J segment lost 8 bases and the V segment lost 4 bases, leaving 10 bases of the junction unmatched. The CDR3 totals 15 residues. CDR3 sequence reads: CASSSGRGLRDEQFF. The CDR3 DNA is TGTGCCAGCAGTTCCGGGAGGGGTCTACGGGATGAGCAGTTCTTC.

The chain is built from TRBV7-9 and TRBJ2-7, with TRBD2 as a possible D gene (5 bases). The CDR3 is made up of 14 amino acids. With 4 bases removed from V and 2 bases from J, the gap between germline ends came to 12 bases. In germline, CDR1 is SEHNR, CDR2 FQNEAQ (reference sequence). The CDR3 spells CASSSGLGAYEQYF. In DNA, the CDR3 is TGTGCCAGCAGCTCCGGACTCGGGGCCTACGAGCAGTACTTC. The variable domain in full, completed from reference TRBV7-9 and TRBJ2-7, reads DTGVSQNPRHKITKRGQNVTFRCDPISEHNRLYWYRQTLGQGPEFLTYFQNEAQLEKSRLLSDRFSAERPKGSFSTLEIQRTEQGDSAMYLCASSSGLGAYEQYFGPGTRLTVT.

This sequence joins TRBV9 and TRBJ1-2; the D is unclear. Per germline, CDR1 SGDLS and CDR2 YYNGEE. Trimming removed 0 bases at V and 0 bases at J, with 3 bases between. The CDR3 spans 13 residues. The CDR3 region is CASSVVTNYGYTF. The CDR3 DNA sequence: TGTGCCAGCAGCGTAGTCACTAACTATGGCTACACCTTC.

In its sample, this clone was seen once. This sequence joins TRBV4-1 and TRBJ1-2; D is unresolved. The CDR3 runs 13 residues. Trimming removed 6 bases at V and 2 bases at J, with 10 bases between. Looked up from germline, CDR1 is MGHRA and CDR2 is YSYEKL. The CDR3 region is CASSSVQNYGYTF. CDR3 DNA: TGCGCCAGCAGTTCGGTACAGAACTATGGCTACACCTTC.

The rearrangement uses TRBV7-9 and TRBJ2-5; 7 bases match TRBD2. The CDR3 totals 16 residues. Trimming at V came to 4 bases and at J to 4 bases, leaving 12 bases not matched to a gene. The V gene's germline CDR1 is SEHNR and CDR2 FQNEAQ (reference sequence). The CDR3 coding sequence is TGTGCCAGCAGCTATAGAACCGGGGAGGGAGGAGAGACCCAGTACTTC. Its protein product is CASSYRTGEGGETQYF. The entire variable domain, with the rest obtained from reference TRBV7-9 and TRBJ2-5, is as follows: DTGVSQNPRHKITKRGQNVTFRCDPISEHNRLYWYRQTLGQGPEFLTYFQNEAQLEKSRLLSDRFSAERPKGSFSTLEIQRTEQGDSAMYLCASSYRTGEGGETQYFGPGTRLLVL.

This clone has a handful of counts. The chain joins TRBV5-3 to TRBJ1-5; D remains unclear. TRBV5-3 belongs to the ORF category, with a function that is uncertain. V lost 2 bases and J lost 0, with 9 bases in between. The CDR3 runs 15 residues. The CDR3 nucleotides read TGTGCCAGAAGCTTAGTATTAGATAGCAATCAGCCCCAGCATTTT. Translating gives CARSLVLDSNQPQHF.

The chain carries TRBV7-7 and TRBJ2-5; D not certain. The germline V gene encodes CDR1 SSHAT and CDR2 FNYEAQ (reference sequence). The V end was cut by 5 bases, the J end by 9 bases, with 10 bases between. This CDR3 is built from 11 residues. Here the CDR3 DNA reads TGTGCCAGCAGCCTACGAGGAGCCCAGTACTTC. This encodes CASSLRGAQYF.

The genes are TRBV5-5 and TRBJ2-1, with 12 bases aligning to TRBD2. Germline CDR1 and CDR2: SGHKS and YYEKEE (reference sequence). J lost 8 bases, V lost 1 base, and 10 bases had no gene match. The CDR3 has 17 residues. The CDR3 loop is CASSLPSSGRASDEQFF. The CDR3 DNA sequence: TGTGCCAGCAGCTTGCCGTCTAGCGGGAGGGCCTCAGATGAGCAGTTCTTC.

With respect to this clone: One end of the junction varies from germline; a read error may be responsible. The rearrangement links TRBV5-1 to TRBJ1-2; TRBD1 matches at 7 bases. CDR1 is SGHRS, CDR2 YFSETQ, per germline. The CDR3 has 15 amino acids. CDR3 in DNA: TGCGCCAGCAGCTCGCCGTCGGACAGGCGAGTCCCGCACGCCTTC. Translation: CASSSPSDRRVPHAF.

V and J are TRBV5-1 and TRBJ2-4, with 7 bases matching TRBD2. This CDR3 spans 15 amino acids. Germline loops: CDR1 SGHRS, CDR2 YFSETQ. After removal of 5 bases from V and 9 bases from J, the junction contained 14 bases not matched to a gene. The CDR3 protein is CASSLTREGLGIQYF. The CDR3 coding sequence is TGCGCCAGCAGTCTGACGAGGGAGGGGCTCGGCATTCAGTACTTC.

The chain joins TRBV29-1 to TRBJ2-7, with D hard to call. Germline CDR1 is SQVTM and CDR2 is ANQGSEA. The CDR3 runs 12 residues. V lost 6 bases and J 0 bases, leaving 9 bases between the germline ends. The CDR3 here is CSVHLDSYEQYF. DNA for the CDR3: TGCAGCGTCCACCTCGACTCCTACGAGCAGTACTTC.

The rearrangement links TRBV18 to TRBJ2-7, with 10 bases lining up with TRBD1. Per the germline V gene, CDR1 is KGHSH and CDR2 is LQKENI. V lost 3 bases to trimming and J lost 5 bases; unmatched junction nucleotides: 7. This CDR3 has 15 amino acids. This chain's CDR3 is CASSPEGQGRHEQYF. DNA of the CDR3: TGTGCCAGCTCACCTGAGGGACAGGGGAGGCACGAGCAGTACTTC.

As DNA, the CDR3 is TGTGCCAGCAGTTTCAAGGGTTATTACAATGAGCAGTTCTTC. This sequence encodes CASSFKGYYNEQFF. The V gene is TRBV27, the J gene TRBJ2-1; D gene ambiguous. The germline V and J ends were trimmed by 3 bases and 4 bases, with 10 bases remaining between them. Per the germline V gene, CDR1 is MNHEY and CDR2 is SMNVEV (reference sequence). The CDR3 sequence is 14 residues long.